The 17 T cell receptor beta chains below all came from one sample that was sequenced in a study of blood T cell repertoires in COVID-19. The data were produced by immunoSEQ multiplex PCR, yet TCRdb's version contains in-frame clones alone and is incomplete. Here the sample spans 200,000 to 250,000 clones, around 90% being singletons. Sequencing was performed on peripheral blood. The receptors stem from a woman aged 70-85 years with active or convalescent COVID-19.

The J gene is TRBJ1-6, the V gene TRBV5-1; 9 bases are shared with TRBD1. Looked up from germline, CDR1 is SGHRS and CDR2 is YFSETQ. The CDR3 runs to 19 residues. The V gene end was trimmed by 4 bases and the J gene end by 0 bases; junction bases not matched to a gene: 11. Written as DNA, the CDR3 is TGCGCCAGCAGCCTCCGGGACAGGGCCCCGAGCTCCTATAATTCACCCCTCCACTTT. It encodes CASSLRDRAPSSYNSPLHF.

Details on this clone: The same CDR3 can be traced to other DNA sequences in this sample. J is TRBJ1-5 and V is TRBV7-9; the D is unclear. Per the germline V gene, CDR1 is SEHNR and CDR2 is FQNEAQ (reference sequence). Trimming took 1 base from V and 4 from J, leaving 8 bases between them. The length of the CDR3 is 14 residues. As DNA, the CDR3 is TGTGCCAGCAGCTTAGGGAGCGGGAATCAGCCCCAGCATTTT. Protein: CASSLGSGNQPQHF. The whole variable domain, filled in from reference TRBV7-9 and TRBJ1-5, reads DTGVSQNPRHKITKRGQNVTFRCDPISEHNRLYWYRQTLGQGPEFLTYFQNEAQLEKSRLLSDRFSAERPKGSFSTLEIQRTEQGDSAMYLCASSLGSGNQPQHFGDGTRLSIL.

The chain has TRBV14 and TRBJ1-4; the D gene is possibly TRBD1 (6 bases). Germline CDR1 is SGHDN and CDR2 is FVKESK. Between the trimmed V and J ends, which lost 7 bases and 0 bases, there was a span of 6 bases. There are 13 residues in the CDR3. CDR3: CASNRATNEKLFF. The CDR3 DNA is TGTGCCAGCAACAGGGCAACTAATGAAAAACTGTTTTTT.

This clone was recorded a few times. The rearrangement uses TRBV6-2 or TRBV6-3 and TRBJ2-3; TRBD2 aligns across 12 bases. This CDR3 contains 15 residues. Germline CDR1 reads MNHEY; CDR2 reads SVGEGT. Germline trimming cut 5 bases from V and 6 bases from J; bases unmatched to any gene: 6. CDR3 sequence: CASSNLAGGRDTQYF. The CDR3 DNA reads TGTGCCAGCAGTAATCTAGCGGGGGGGCGCGATACGCAGTATTTT.

The chain joins TRBV6-1 to TRBJ1-1; D not resolved. With 0 bases removed from V and 4 bases from J, the gap between germline ends came to 9 bases. CDR3 length: 14 amino acids. CDR1 is MNHNS and CDR2 is SASEGT in the germline V gene. The CDR3 bases are TGTGCCAGCAGTGAAGCCGTGGGCTCCACTGAAGCTTTCTTT. Protein: CASSEAVGSTEAFF.

V usage is TRBV25-1 and J usage is TRBJ1-2, with D possibly being TRBD1 (6 bases). The CDR3 spans 14 residues. V was shortened by 6 bases and J by 6 bases, with 17 bases between the two germline ends. CDR1 is MGHDK, CDR2 SYGVNS, per germline. CDR3 nucleotide sequence: TGTGCCAGCAGGGACCGGGGGGGCGCAGATGGCTACACCTTC. It specifies CASRDRGGADGYTF.

The V and J genes are TRBV6-2 or TRBV6-3 and TRBJ2-2, with 10 bases fitting TRBD2. Germline V gene sequence: CDR1 MNHEY, CDR2 SVGEGT. The CDR3 has 18 amino acids. Trimming removed 4 bases from V and 0 bases from J; junction bases left unmatched: 8. The CDR3 loop reads CASSSPRAGGPNTGELFF. CDR3 nucleotide sequence: TGTGCCAGCAGTTCCCCCCGAGCGGGGGGGCCGAACACCGGGGAGCTGTTTTTT.

The genes are TRBV5-5 and TRBJ1-5; weak D call: TRBD1 (6 bases). Trimming removed 2 bases at V and 11 bases at J, with 20 bases between. The CDR3 length is 15 residues. CDR1 SGHKS and CDR2 YYEKEE come from the germline V gene (reference sequence). The CDR3 nucleotides read TGTGCCAGCAGCTTCTCCGGGACACCTTACGGGGCCCAGCATTTT. Protein: CASSFSGTPYGAQHF.

This rearrangement joins TRBV7-9 to TRBJ1-4, with 7 bases identical to TRBD1. The germline CDR1 and CDR2 sequences are SEHNR and FQNEAQ (reference sequence). There are 15 residues in the CDR3. The J segment lost 7 bases and the V segment lost 5 bases, leaving 10 bases of the junction unmatched. Here the CDR3 DNA reads TGTGCCAGCAGCCCCACAGGGGACTCGCGTGAAAAACTGTTTTTT. It is translated as CASSPTGDSREKLFF. The variable domain in full, completed from reference TRBV7-9 and TRBJ1-4, reads DTGVSQNPRHKITKRGQNVTFRCDPISEHNRLYWYRQTLGQGPEFLTYFQNEAQLEKSRLLSDRFSAERPKGSFSTLEIQRTEQGDSAMYLCASSPTGDSREKLFFGSGTQLSVL.

This clone has only one observation. This chain connects TRBV25-1 to TRBJ2-6, with D perhaps TRBD1 (6 bases). The V gene's germline CDR1 is MGHDK and CDR2 SYGVNS. V was trimmed by 4 bases and J by 1 base, leaving 17 bases between them. The CDR3 has 18 residues. DNA of the CDR3: TGTGCCAGCAGTGCAAATCCTTCAGGGGTTTCTGGGGCCAACGTCCTGACTTTC. Its translation is CASSANPSGVSGANVLTF. The whole variable domain, remainder taken from reference TRBV25-1 and TRBJ2-6, is EADIYQTPRYLVIGTGKKITLECSQTMGHDKMYWYQQDPGMELHLIHYSYGVNSTEKGDLSSESTVSRIRTEHFPLTLESARPSHTSQYLCASSANPSGVSGANVLTFGAGSRLTVL.

The V gene is TRBV19, the J gene TRBJ1-3; 11 positions match TRBD1. This CDR3 is 15 amino acids long. Looked up from germline, CDR1 is LNHDA and CDR2 is SQIVND (reference sequence). The J segment lost 0 bases and the V segment lost 10 bases, leaving 5 bases of the junction unmatched. In nucleotides, the CDR3 is TGTGCCACCGGGGACAGGGGGTCCTCTGGAAACACCATATATTTT. This sequence encodes CATGDRGSSGNTIYF. Together with reference TRBV19 and TRBJ1-3, the CDR3 gives the full variable domain: DGGITQSPKYLFRKEGQNVTLSCEQNLNHDAMYWYRQDPGQGLRLIYYSQIVNDFQKGDIAEGYSVSREKKESFPLTVTSAQKNPTAFYLCATGDRGSSGNTIYFGEGSWLTVV.

With respect to this clone: The sample has other DNA sequences that encode this CDR3 too. The J gene is TRBJ2-5, the V gene TRBV29-1; D is unclear. Germline lookup yields CDR1 SQVTM and CDR2 ANQGSEA. Trimming took off 4 bases at V and 1 base at J, with 7 bases between the two ends. There are 12 residues in the CDR3. The CDR3 loop reads CSVGAGQETQYF. The CDR3 nucleotides read TGCAGCGTTGGTGCAGGCCAAGAGACCCAGTACTTC.

This chain connects TRBV7-8 to TRBJ1-2; the D gene is possibly TRBD1 (5 bases). Germline V gives CDR1 SGHVS, CDR2 FQNEAQ. The CDR3 has 15 residues. V was clipped by 3 bases and J by 6 bases, with 17 bases between them. Here the CDR3 DNA reads TGTGCCAGCAGCTTCTCCGGGGGGACGAGTAATGGCTACACCTTC. The encoded protein is CASSFSGGTSNGYTF. The full variable domain, its missing parts supplied by reference TRBV7-8 and TRBJ1-2, is GAGVSQSPRYKVAKRGQDVALRCDPISGHVSLFWYQQALGQGPEFLTYFQNEAQLDKSGLPSDRFFAERPEGSVSTLKIQRTQQEDSAVYLCASSFSGGTSNGYTFGSGTRLTVV.

V gene TRBV11-3 combines with J gene TRBJ2-7; 7 bases map to TRBD1. CDR3 length equals 14 residues. J gave up 6 bases and V 5 bases, and 10 bases lay outside the gene matches. CDR1 SGHNT and CDR2 YENEEA come from the germline V gene. The CDR3 nucleotides read TGTGCCAGCAGCCGTGCGACAGGGTCGCGCGAGCAGTACTTC. As protein: CASSRATGSREQYF.

The chain combines TRBV9 with TRBJ1-1; D may be TRBD1 (5 bases). Per germline, CDR1 SGDLS and CDR2 YYNGEE. Trimming took 4 bases from V and 0 from J, leaving 13 bases between them. This CDR3 is 15 amino acids long. DNA of the CDR3: TGTGCCAGCAGCACCCAGGGTTCGCTGAACACTGAAGCTTTCTTT. It specifies CASSTQGSLNTEAFF.

This clone came up once. The chain employs TRBV5-1 and TRBJ1-1, with 7 positions matching TRBD1. V shed 3 bases, J shed 5 bases, and the junction held 7 bases outside the gene matches. The germline V gene encodes CDR1 SGHRS and CDR2 YFSETQ. This CDR3 region has 14 residues. The CDR3 DNA reads as TGCGCCAGCAGCTGGACAGGAGGAATAACTGAAGCTTTCTTT. This gives the protein CASSWTGGITEAFF.

In regard to this clone: Its ends do not fully match the called genes, so a read error is possible. The rearrangement joins TRBV19 to TRBJ1-5; D is uncertain. Germline CDR1 reads LNHDA; CDR2 reads SQIVND (reference sequence). The CDR3 spans 13 residues. The CDR3 nucleotides are TGTGCCGGTAGTCCCCGCCCCAGTCAGCCCCAGCATTTT. Translation gives CAGSPRPSQPQHF. Based on the CDR3 plus reference TRBV19 and TRBJ1-5, the full variable domain is DGGITQSPKYLFRKEGQNVTLSCEQNLNHDAMYWYRQDPGQGLRLIYYSQIVNDFQKGDIAEGYSVSREKKESFPLTVTSAQKNPTAFYLCAGSPRPSQPQHFGDGTRLSIL.